The sample holds a few counts of the clone carrying this TCR beta chain. Its antigen is not identified. The authors produced TCR alpha and TCR beta cDNA libraries with sample barcodes and UMIs by 5'RACE using constant-segment primers. Via MiXCR, TCRdb re-called the 5' RACE reads, giving one row per CDR3 protein. The sample has 350,000 or so distinct CDR3 sequences; over 10% are singletons. CDR1 and CDR2 (germline): KGHSH, LQKENI. Trimming at V came to 2 bases and at J to 0 bases, leaving 1 base not matched to a gene. CDR3 length equals 15 residues. This sample was taken from a study of T-cell memory formation after mild COVID-19. Study results and limitations: Mostly located in CM and EM were contracting CD4+ clones, with contracting CD8+ clones located in EMRA.

The rearrangement links TRBV18 to TRBJ2-3; 8 positions match TRBD2. The clonotype originates from a man younger than 30 who had mild COVID-19 (a few samples of this study predate the infection). Cell type and time point are not known. The material sequenced was PBMCs or a T cell subset sorted from them (not recorded which). CDR3 protein: CASSPASGSTDTQYF. CDR3 coding DNA: TGTGCCAGCTCACCAGCTAGCGGGAGCACAGATACGCAGTATTTT.